A single sample is the source of the 12 T cell receptor beta chains below, sequenced in a study of blood T cells in healthy people across ages. A J-beta primer mix and a sample-barcoded 5' primer were used in a second PCR of roughly 6 to 12 cycles. From the 5' RACE reads, TCRdb called clonotypes with MiXCR, one entry per CDR3 protein. Of 650,000 to 900,000 distinct CDR3 sequences listed, approximately 67% are singletons. Source material: blood. These receptors all stem from a young man in good health.

This clonotype has a handful of counts. This sequence joins TRBV20-1 and TRBJ2-3; TRBD2 might be the D (6 bases). V was clipped by 5 bases and J by 0 bases, with 12 bases between them. Looked up from germline, CDR1 is DFQATT and CDR2 is SNEGSKA (reference sequence). CDR3 size: 14 residues. Written as DNA, the CDR3 is TGCAGTGCTCGGACCGGGACTAGCACAGATACGCAGTATTTT. Its translation: CSARTGTSTDTQYF.

The CDR3 DNA reads TGTGCCATCGAGGCTCTATCCGGTGGCTACACCTTC. Its translation: CAIEALSGGYTF. This rearrangement joins TRBV28 to TRBJ1-2; D is undetermined. The CDR3 is 12 residues long. In germline, CDR1 is MDHEN, CDR2 SYDVKM. V gave up 10 bases and J gave up 7 bases, with 16 bases separating them.

The chain links TRBV20-1 to TRBJ2-3; 11 bases are shared with TRBD2. CDR1 DFQATT and CDR2 SNEGSKA come from the germline V gene (reference sequence). J was trimmed by 1 base and V by 3 bases; bases with no gene match: 6. The CDR3 loop spans 16 amino acids. As DNA, the CDR3 is TGCAGTGCTAGTCGAATTAGCGGGGGGGGCACAGATACGCAGTATTTT. Translated, it gives CSASRISGGGTDTQYF.

This clonotype appeared a few times. This chain joins TRBV29-1 and TRBJ1-3; 7 nucleotides align to TRBD1. Unmatched junction bases numbered 7, after V lost 4 bases and J lost 7 bases. The length of the CDR3 is 13 residues. Germline values: CDR1 SQVTM, CDR2 ANQGSEA. DNA for the CDR3: TGCAGCGTTGCCCTGACAGGGAGCAACACCATATATTTT. Amino acids: CSVALTGSNTIYF. The full variable domain, with the rest looked up from reference TRBV29-1 and TRBJ1-3, is SAVISQKPSRDICQRGTSLTIQCQVDSQVTMMFWYRQQPGQSLTLIATANQGSEATYESGFVIDKFPISRPNLTFSTLTVSNMSPEDSSIYLCSVALTGSNTIYFGEGSWLTVV.

This clonotype was counted only a few times. The CDR3 DNA reads TGTGCCAGCAGCCAATTCACACAAGAGACCCAGTACTTC. This sequence encodes CASSQFTQETQYF. The rearrangement uses TRBV14 and TRBJ2-5, with D uncertain. This CDR3 comprises 13 residues. Germline V lookup: CDR1 SGHDN, CDR2 FVKESK. With 2 bases removed from V and 2 bases from J, the gap between germline ends came to 6 bases.

This sequence joins TRBV12-3 or TRBV12-4 and TRBJ2-7; the D gene is possibly TRBD1 (6 bases). Trimming took 6 bases from V and 2 from J, leaving 14 bases between them. The length of the CDR3 is 14 residues. The DNA of the CDR3 is TGTGCCAGCAGCCCAGGGGACGGAACCTACGAGCAGTACTTC. Translating gives CASSPGDGTYEQYF.

The J gene is TRBJ2-3, the V gene TRBV28; 7 bases are shared with TRBD1. The CDR3 length is 16 residues. The trim removed 5 bases at V and 2 bases at J, leaving 10 bases unmatched. The germline CDR1 and CDR2 sequences are MDHEN and SYDVKM. In DNA, the CDR3 is TGTGCCAGCAGTCCGCTCAAGAGGGGGCCCACAGATACGCAGTATTTT. Protein product: CASSPLKRGPTDTQYF.

The chain has TRBV7-2 and TRBJ2-3; TRBD2 matches at 8 bases. V was pared by 4 bases and J by 2 bases, with 8 bases of the junction left unmatched. Germline loops: CDR1 SGHTA, CDR2 FQGNSA. The CDR3 runs to 16 residues. The CDR3 region has the DNA TGTGCCAGCAGCTCACCCGGGGGGGGGACCACAGATACGCAGTATTTT. This translates into CASSSPGGGTTDTQYF.

In regard to this clonotype: The conserved closing phenylalanine or tryptophan is absent in this CDR3, likely reflecting a read error. The chain is built from TRBV3-1 and TRBJ1-5, with D possibly matching TRBD1 (5 bases). This CDR3 is 17 amino acids long. Germline V gene sequence: CDR1 LGHDT, CDR2 YNNKEL (reference sequence). V was trimmed by 1 base and J by 0 bases, leaving 13 bases between them. CDR3 DNA: TGTGCCAGCAGCCAAGGTTGGGGGGGGGATAGCAATCAGCCCCAGCATTCT. Protein: CASSQGWGGDSNQPQHS.

This sequence joins TRBV4-2 and TRBJ2-1; D is perhaps TRBD1 (6 bases). Gene TRBJ2-7 matches the end of the DNA better, so the J call may be wrong. Germline values: CDR1 LGHNA, CDR2 YNFKEQ. The CDR3 has 15 amino acids. The CDR3 region has the DNA TGTGCCAGCAGCCCCTACTCGGAAAGGGACAATGAGCAGTACTTC. It yields the protein CASSPYSERDNEQYF.

For this clonotype: One end of the junction is discordant with germline, which a read error may explain. The chain uses TRBV15 and TRBJ2-5, with D maybe TRBD2 (5 bases). The J call is in doubt because the DNA end fits TRBJ2-7 better. Germline CDR1 reads LNHNV; CDR2 reads YYDKDF (reference sequence). CDR3 length: 14 amino acids. The CDR3 DNA sequence: TGTGTCACCAGCAGAGGAGCGGAGATGTACGAGCAGTACTTC. Amino acids: CVTSRGAEMYEQYF.

The genes are TRBV27 and TRBJ2-1, with 14 bases lining up with TRBD2. The CDR3 loop spans 17 amino acids. The germline V gene encodes CDR1 MNHEY and CDR2 SMNVEV (reference sequence). The trim removed 0 bases at V and 7 bases at J, leaving 5 bases unmatched. The DNA of the CDR3 is TGTGCCAGCAGTTTATCCGGGACTAGCGGGGGTCCGAATGAGCAGTTCTTC. Protein: CASSLSGTSGGPNEQFF.